A single sample gave rise to the 21 T cell receptor beta chains below, sequenced in a study of T cells in women clearing cervical HPV infection. Using immunoSEQ multiplex PCR, the repertoire was profiled, and TCRdb retains in-frame clones only, with some absent. The sample table sets out some 25,000 clones. The sample was blood buffy coat. The receptor set was obtained from a woman aged 18-70 years with a cervical HPV16 infection that either progressed to CIN3+ or cleared (not recorded which).

As to this clone: The read gets to within 3 residues of the CDR3 end, and the germline J gene fills in the rest. The V call is TRBV9, the J call TRBJ2-2, with TRBD1 matching 10 bases. Germline trimming cut 4 bases from V and 7 bases from J; bases unmatched to any gene: 13. The CDR3 is made up of 17 amino acids. The germline CDR1 and CDR2 sequences are SGDLS and YYNGEE. The CDR3: CASSLRGGTGVLGELFF. The CDR3 bases that were read are TGTGCCAGCAGCTTAAGAGGCGGGACAGGGGTTCTCGGGGAG.

On this clone itself: The read terminates 3 residues before the CDR3 end, so the remaining end is supplied by the germline J gene. The chain recombines TRBV6-2 or TRBV6-3 with TRBJ1-2; D call uncertain. The CDR3 runs 14 residues. The ends were cut back, 7 bases at V and 7 bases at J, with 19 bases in the middle. Per the germline V gene, CDR1 is MNHEY and CDR2 is SVGEGT. The CDR3 protein is CASKLGGQTGGYTF. The CDR3 bases that were read are TGTGCCAGCAAACTTGGAGGCCAAACGGGTGGC.

As regards this clone: The read ends 3 residues before the CDR3 terminus; that terminus is restored from the germline J gene. The genes are TRBV2 and TRBJ1-3; tentative D call: TRBD1 (6 bases). The CDR3 length is 15 residues. With 4 bases removed from V and 5 bases from J, the gap between germline ends came to 15 bases. The germline gives CDR1 SNHLY, CDR2 FYNNEI. The sequenced CDR3 bases are TGTGCCAGCAGTGTTCGACAGGCGAAGAGAAACACC. Protein sequence: CASSVRQAKRNT. The entire CDR3 sequence reads CASSVRQAKRNTIYF. The whole variable domain, filled in from reference TRBV2 and TRBJ1-3, reads EPEVTQTPSHQVTQMGQEVILRCVPISNHLYFYWYRQILGQKVEFLVSFYNNEISEKSEIFDDQFSVERPDGSNFTLKIRSTKLEDSAMYFCASSVRQAKRNTIYFGEGSWLTVV.

As for this clone: The read stops 3 residues short of the end of the CDR3; the missing end is completed from the germline J gene. The V and J genes are TRBV18 and TRBJ1-6; TRBD1 matches at 7 bases. The CDR3 totals 15 residues. Trimming took 4 bases from V and 8 from J; bases not matched to a gene: 8. Germline-derived CDR1 and CDR2 are KGHSH and LQKENI. The DNA read from the CDR3 is TGTGCCAGCTCACTACATACAGGGGAAGATTCACCC. Amino acid sequence: CASSLHTGEDSP. The CDR3 in full is CASSLHTGEDSPLHF.

About this clone itself: The read terminates 3 residues ahead of where the CDR3 ends, so the germline J gene completes it. The chain joins TRBV7-2 to TRBJ2-2; D call uncertain. From germline, CDR1 is SGHTA and CDR2 FQGNSA. This CDR3 contains 15 residues. Trimming took off 3 bases at V and 1 base at J, with 9 bases between the two ends. The CDR3 sequence: CASSLTSLNTGELFF. CDR3 DNA, as far as it was read: TGTGCCAGCAGCTTGACTTCCTTGAACACCGGGGAG. Full variable domain (missing parts from reference TRBV7-2 and TRBJ2-2): GAGVSQSPSNKVTEKGKDVELRCDPISGHTALYWYRQSLGQGLEFLIYFQGNSAPDKSGLPSDRFSAERTGGSVSTLTIQRTQQEDSAVYLCASSLTSLNTGELFFGEGSRLTVL.

Points on this clone: The CDR3 goes on 3 residues after the read ends, and that part is filled in from the germline J gene. The rearrangement uses TRBV2 and TRBJ1-4; the D is unclear. The germline V and J ends were trimmed by 7 bases and 6 bases, with 12 bases remaining between them. The CDR3 contains 13 residues. Per germline, CDR1 SNHLY and CDR2 FYNNEI. The covered CDR3 bases are TGTGCCAGCACTTTGGCAGATTATGAAAAA. Its protein is CASTLADYEK. The complete CDR3 sequence is CASTLADYEKLFF.

Note on this clone: The read terminates 3 residues ahead of where the CDR3 ends, so the germline J gene completes it. The same CDR3 arises from other DNA sequences in this sample as well. The chain joins TRBV13 to TRBJ1-3; D may be TRBD1 (5 bases). Germline V CDR1 and CDR2: PRHDT, FYEKMQ (reference sequence). This CDR3 contains 14 residues. V dropped 1 base and J dropped 3 bases, with 7 bases sitting between them. The CDR3 loop is CASSLVGVGNTIYF. The sequenced part of the CDR3 DNA is TGTGCCAGCAGCTTAGTAGGGGTTGGAAACACC.

About this clone: The junction departs from the called germline gene at one end, perhaps through a read error. The CDR3 end lies 3 residues beyond the end of the read and is filled in from the germline J gene. The rearrangement links TRBV4-2 to TRBJ1-4; 9 bases align to TRBD1. Germline V gene data show CDR1 as LGHNA and CDR2 as YNFKEQ. The CDR3 has 16 amino acids. The sequenced CDR3 bases are TGCGCCAGCAGCCAAAACCCCGGACAGGGGTTCGAAAAA. It encodes CASSQNPGQGFEK. The CDR3 in full is CASSQNPGQGFEKLFF.

As concerns this clone: Sequencing ends 3 residues short of the CDR3 end; the germline J gene provides the rest. The chain links TRBV7-2 to TRBJ2-5; weak D call: TRBD1 (5 bases). The CDR3 runs 13 residues. Germline V lookup: CDR1 SGHTA, CDR2 FQGNSA. Trimming pared 3 bases from V and 5 bases from J, leaving 10 bases between. The CDR3 bases that were read are TGTGCCAGCAGCTTCCAGGGATTGGAGACC. Protein sequence: CASSFQGLET. The whole CDR3 protein reads CASSFQGLETQYF.

Details on this clone: The CDR3 goes on 3 residues after the read ends, and that part is filled in from the germline J gene. V is TRBV13 and J is TRBJ1-4; TRBD1 might be the D (5 bases). V lost 1 base and J 7 bases, leaving 10 bases between the germline ends. There are 14 residues in the CDR3. In germline, CDR1 is PRHDT, CDR2 FYEKMQ (reference sequence). CDR3 residues: CASSLEGFSEKLFF. The sequenced CDR3 bases are TGTGCCAGCAGCTTAGAGGGGTTCAGTGAAAAA.

Comments on this clone: Read data end 3 residues before the CDR3 end; the end is taken from the germline J gene. V usage is TRBV6-1 and J usage is TRBJ2-1; no clear D gene. Germline V gene data show CDR1 as MNHNS and CDR2 as SASEGT. Trimming cost V 2 bases and J 0 bases, with 8 bases left between them. The CDR3 is made up of 15 amino acids. The CDR3 loop is CASSETYSSYNEQFF. CDR3 bases read: TGTGCCAGCAGTGAAACGTACAGCTCCTACAATGAG.

On this clone itself: From the germline J gene comes the end of the CDR3, since the read stops 3 residues before it. The chain has TRBV18 and TRBJ1-5; 8 positions agree with TRBD1. This CDR3 region has 17 residues. V was clipped by 6 bases and J by 1 base; unmatched bases: 11. Germline V gives CDR1 KGHSH, CDR2 LQKENI. The CDR3 is CASSKNRGGMSNQPQHF. The sequenced CDR3 bases are TGTGCCAGCTCGAAAAACAGGGGGGGGATGAGCAATCAGCCC. The variable domain in full, completed from reference TRBV18 and TRBJ1-5, reads NAGVMQNPRHLVRRRGQEARLRCSPMKGHSHVYWYRQLPEEGLKFMVYLQKENIIDESGMPKERFSAEFPKEGPSILRIQQVVRGDSAAYFCASSKNRGGMSNQPQHFGDGTRLSIL.

A remark on this clone: Compared with germline, one end of the junction differs, possibly owing to a read error. The CDR3 is cut off 3 residues early in the read; its end comes from the germline J gene. The chain has TRBV4-2 and TRBJ1-6; D may be TRBD1 (6 bases). The germline V gene encodes CDR1 LGHNA and CDR2 YNFKEQ. The CDR3 spans 16 residues. The covered CDR3 bases are TGCGCCAGCAGCCGGTCCAGGGGTTCCTATAATTCACCC. This encodes CASSRSRGSYNSP. Given in full, the CDR3 is CASSRSRGSYNSPLHF.

As regards this clone: The read ends 3 residues shy of where the CDR3 ends; the end is completed using the germline J gene. This chain connects TRBV19 to TRBJ1-5; D gene uncertain. The CDR3 spans 13 residues. Looked up from germline, CDR1 is LNHDA and CDR2 is SQIVND (reference sequence). Trimming removed 4 bases from V and 4 bases from J, with 8 bases in between. The CDR3 here is CASSTTENQPQHF. Partial CDR3 DNA: TGTGCCAGTAGTACTACAGAGAATCAGCCC.

Turning to this clone: The CDR3 end lies 3 residues beyond the end of the read and is filled in from the germline J gene. The chain carries TRBV18 and TRBJ1-1; the match to TRBD1 covers 7 bases. The length of the CDR3 is 13 residues. V dropped 2 bases and J dropped 3; count of bases not matched to a gene: 0. The germline CDR1 and CDR2 sequences are KGHSH and LQKENI. CDR3 bases read: TGTGCCAGCTCACCAGGGACAGACACTGAA. This encodes CASSPGTDTE. The full CDR3 is CASSPGTDTEAFF.

Concerning this clone itself: Germline is not matched at one junction end, which may reflect a read error. Read coverage stops 3 residues before the CDR3 terminus; the germline J gene supplies the remainder. The sample holds other DNA sequences that translate to the same CDR3. The chain uses TRBV6-2 or TRBV6-3 and TRBJ1-3; a weak D match, TRBD1 (6 bases). The germline CDR1 and CDR2 sequences are MNHEY and SVGEGT. This CDR3 is built from 14 residues. CDR3 DNA, as far as it was read: TGTGCCAGCAGTTACTCGGACAGTGGAAACACA. This codes for CASSYSDSGNT. The CDR3 reads in full as CASSYSDSGNTIYF.

Remarks on this clone: The read gets to within 3 residues of the CDR3 end, and the germline J gene fills in the rest. The gene calls are TRBV12-3 or TRBV12-4 and TRBJ2-7; maybe TRBD1 (5 bases). This CDR3 contains 15 residues. V was clipped by 5 bases and J by 0 bases, with 14 bases between them. The CDR3 bases that were read are TGTGCCAGCAGTAAACCCTGGCAGGGCTCCTACGAG. Protein product: CASSKPWQGSYE. The CDR3 as a whole reads CASSKPWQGSYEQYF.

With respect to this clone: The CDR3 is cut off 3 residues early in the read; its end comes from the germline J gene. This sequence joins TRBV7-6 and TRBJ2-5; D ambiguous. Trimming cost V 4 bases and J 1 base, with 7 bases left between them. The length of the CDR3 is 13 residues. Per the germline V gene, CDR1 is SGHVS and CDR2 is FNYEAQ. This CDR3 reads CASSSGFQETQYF. Incomplete CDR3 DNA: TGTGCCAGCAGCTCCGGGTTCCAAGAGACC.

On this clone: The read finishes 3 residues shy of the CDR3 end, and the germline J gene is used to complete it. The chain recombines TRBV6-2 or TRBV6-3 with TRBJ2-3, with 10 bases fitting TRBD1. J lost 5 bases, V lost 0 bases, and 8 bases had no gene match. The CDR3 totals 17 residues. Germline V gene sequence: CDR1 MNHEY, CDR2 SVGEGT. Incomplete CDR3 DNA: TGTGCCAGCAGTTACTCGAGCGACAGGGGGCTTGGAGATACG. It encodes CASSYSSDRGLGDT. The entire CDR3 is CASSYSSDRGLGDTQYF.

Concerning this clone itself: Read coverage stops 3 residues before the CDR3 terminus; the germline J gene supplies the remainder. The rearrangement joins TRBV7-9 to TRBJ1-2, with D unresolved. There are 13 residues in the CDR3. Germline CDR1 reads SEHNR; CDR2 reads FQNEAQ (reference sequence). CDR3 DNA, as far as it was read: TGTGCCAGCAGCTTAGGATCCAGTAACGAC. Translated, it gives CASSLGSSND. The entire CDR3 sequence reads CASSLGSSNDYTF.

As regards this clone: The read comes to an end 3 residues before the CDR3 does, leaving the germline J gene to fill in the end. The gene calls are TRBV2 and TRBJ1-2; D remains ambiguous. This CDR3 region has 16 residues. Germline-derived CDR1 and CDR2 are SNHLY and FYNNEI. V lost 2 bases to trimming and J lost 1 base, with 14 bases between them. The CDR3 is CASSEFRGSLNYGYTF. The covered CDR3 bases are TGTGCCAGCAGTGAATTCCGGGGATCTCTTAACTATGGC.